Shown below are 22 T cell receptor beta chains from a single sample sequenced in a study of blood T cells in healthy people across ages. Sample-barcoded 5' priming and a J-beta primer mix drove a second PCR of 7 to 11 cycles. TCRdb re-derived calls from the 5' RACE reads in MiXCR, one entry per CDR3 protein. This table has around 780,000 distinct CDR3 sequences, approximately 53% appearing once. Sequencing used blood. The receptors come from a man aged 35 to 55 in good health.

V usage is TRBV4-2 and J usage is TRBJ2-4, with D unclear. V lost 3 bases to trimming and J lost 7 bases, with 10 bases between them. Germline V gene data show CDR1 as LGHNA and CDR2 as YNFKEQ. CDR3 length: 13 residues. The CDR3 coding sequence is TGTGCCAGCAGCCACTCAAATGGGAACATTCAGTACTTC. Translated, it gives CASSHSNGNIQYF.

V usage is TRBV20-1 and J usage is TRBJ2-4, with 12 bases aligning to TRBD2. The J call may not be correct, given that the DNA end is closer to TRBJ2-5. CDR1 is DFQATT, CDR2 SNEGSKA, per germline (reference sequence). The CDR3 has 14 residues. The CDR3 sequence is CSASSSGREETQYF. DNA for the CDR3: TGCAGTGCTTCCTCTAGCGGGAGGGAAGAGACCCAGTACTTC.

The chain couples TRBV7-3 to TRBJ2-3, with D possibly TRBD2 on 5 matching bases. CDR1 is SGHTA, CDR2 FQGTGA, per germline. Trimming removed 3 bases from V and 3 bases from J, with 13 bases in between. The CDR3 is 15 residues long. In nucleotides, the CDR3 is TGTGCCAGCAGCTTGGGTCACCCGGGGACAGATACGCAGTATTTT. Translating gives CASSLGHPGTDTQYF.

The rearrangement joins TRBV9 to TRBJ1-5; D ambiguous. Per the germline V gene, CDR1 is SGDLS and CDR2 is YYNGEE. With 0 bases removed from V and 7 bases from J, the gap between germline ends came to 8 bases. The CDR3 spans 13 residues. This CDR3 is CASSVEGVQPQHF. CDR3 DNA: TGTGCCAGCAGCGTAGAGGGCGTCCAGCCCCAGCATTTT.

This clonotype has only a few counts. The chain carries TRBV29-1 and TRBJ2-6; D uncertain. The CDR3 is 13 amino acids. CDR1 is SQVTM and CDR2 is ANQGSEA in the germline V gene. V dropped 4 bases and J dropped 0 bases, with 4 bases sitting between them. The CDR3, as DNA: TGCAGCGTTGCACCCTCTGGGGCCAACGTCCTGACTTTC. Its translation: CSVAPSGANVLTF. Full variable domain (missing parts from reference TRBV29-1 and TRBJ2-6): SAVISQKPSRDICQRGTSLTIQCQVDSQVTMMFWYRQQPGQSLTLIATANQGSEATYESGFVIDKFPISRPNLTFSTLTVSNMSPEDSSIYLCSVAPSGANVLTFGAGSRLTVL.

The chain combines TRBV4-3 with TRBJ2-3, with TRBD2 matching over 8 bases. The J segment lost 2 bases and the V segment lost 1 base, leaving 8 bases of the junction unmatched. There are 17 residues in the CDR3. Germline values: CDR1 LGHNA, CDR2 YSLEER. The CDR3, as DNA: TGCGCCAGCAGCCAAGGTTTTGAGCGGGAGCACACAGATACGCAGTATTTT. Its protein is CASSQGFEREHTDTQYF.

The chain carries TRBV7-9 and TRBJ2-7, with TRBD2 identical over 9 bases. The CDR3 has 17 residues. The germline CDR1 and CDR2 sequences are SEHNR and FQNEAQ (reference sequence). V dropped 0 bases and J dropped 2; count of bases not matched to a gene: 8. The CDR3 here is CASSLAPIAGVPYEQYF. For the CDR3, the DNA is TGTGCCAGCAGCTTAGCCCCGATAGCGGGAGTTCCCTACGAGCAGTACTTC.

V and J are TRBV6-5 and TRBJ2-7, with a tentative D call TRBD2 (6 bases). The germline V gene has CDR1 MNHEY and CDR2 SVGAGI. The ends were cut back, 7 bases at V and 0 bases at J, with 16 bases in the middle. This CDR3 comprises 15 residues. CDR3 bases: TGTGCCAGCACTCCCGGGGGATCGAGCTCCTACGAGCAGTACTTC. This translates into CASTPGGSSSYEQYF.

This clonotype was observed a few times. V and J are TRBV12-5 and TRBJ2-5; 7 positions match TRBD1. Germline trimming cut 0 bases from V and 1 base from J; bases unmatched to any gene: 5. From germline, CDR1 is LGHNT and CDR2 FRNRAP. There are 16 residues in the CDR3. The CDR3 here is CASGLVDRAPQETQYF. CDR3 coding DNA: TGTGCTAGTGGTTTGGTAGACAGGGCCCCCCAAGAGACCCAGTACTTC.

This chain links TRBV5-6 with TRBJ2-6, with 8 bases that match TRBD1. Germline trimming cut 4 bases from V and 2 bases from J; bases unmatched to any gene: 5. The CDR3 length is 16 residues. Germline CDR1 reads SGHDT; CDR2 reads YYEEEE. The CDR3 DNA is TGTGCCAGCAGCCCACAGGGGGACCCTGGGGCCAACGTCCTGACTTTC. This gives the protein CASSPQGDPGANVLTF. Variable domain in full (rest from reference TRBV5-6 and TRBJ2-6): DAGVTQSPTHLIKTRGQQVTLRCSPKSGHDTVSWYQQALGQGPQFIFQYYEEEERQRGNFPDRFSGHQFPNYSSELNVNALLLGDSALYLCASSPQGDPGANVLTFGAGSRLTVL.

This clonotype appeared a few times. The chain links TRBV12-3 or TRBV12-4 to TRBJ2-1, with D unclear. The germline V and J ends were trimmed by 6 bases and 8 bases, with 17 bases remaining between them. The CDR3 consists of 14 residues. The CDR3 nucleotides are TGTGCCAGCAGCGCACCTGACGTAGAGTATGAGCAGTTCTTC. Translation gives CASSAPDVEYEQFF.

In its sample, this clonotype was seen a few times. The chain links TRBV5-1 to TRBJ2-5; D tentatively reads TRBD1 or TRBD2 (6 bases each). This CDR3 has 16 residues. The germline gives CDR1 SGHRS, CDR2 YFSETQ. V lost 0 bases to trimming and J lost 4 bases, with 16 bases between them. The CDR3 bases are TGCGCCAGCAGCTTGGGTCCCGGGGGCCCAGGAGAGACCCAGTACTTC. Encoded protein: CASSLGPGGPGETQYF.

The rearrangement links TRBV24-1 to TRBJ2-2; no clear D. Trimming took off 4 bases at V and 5 bases at J, with 13 bases between the two ends. Germline-derived CDR1 and CDR2 are KGHDR and SFDVKD. This CDR3 is built from 15 residues. The CDR3 DNA sequence: TGTGCCACCAGTGACCTGGGGTGGAGTACCGGGGAGCTGTTTTTT. This sequence encodes CATSDLGWSTGELFF.

The chain uses TRBV6-2 or TRBV6-3 and TRBJ2-7, with 8 bases identical to TRBD2. Trimming removed 7 bases from V and 2 bases from J; junction bases left unmatched: 7. Germline CDR1 is MNHEY and CDR2 is SVGEGT. This CDR3 spans 14 amino acids. CDR3 protein: CASITFSGAYEQYF. The CDR3 DNA is TGTGCCAGCATTACCTTTAGCGGGGCCTACGAGCAGTACTTC.

CDR3 nucleotides: TGCAGTGCTAGAGATCAAAGTGTGACCGGGGAGCTGTTTTTT. It encodes CSARDQSVTGELFF. The chain links TRBV20-1 to TRBJ2-2; D unclear. This CDR3 has 14 amino acids. CDR1 and CDR2 (germline): DFQATT, SNEGSKA (reference sequence). The V end was cut by 0 bases, the J end by 5 bases, with 10 bases between.

The V gene is TRBV19, the J gene TRBJ2-5, with 12 bases fitting TRBD1. The CDR3 has 16 amino acids. The V and J ends lost 3 bases and 11 bases, in that order; junction bases with no gene match: 13. The V gene's germline CDR1 is LNHDA and CDR2 SQIVND (reference sequence). The CDR3 sequence: CASSILGTGGPNEQYF. For the CDR3, the DNA is TGTGCCAGTAGTATTCTGGGGACAGGGGGCCCCAATGAGCAGTACTTC. Full variable domain (outside the CDR3, taken from reference TRBV19 and TRBJ2-5): DGGITQSPKYLFRKEGQNVTLSCEQNLNHDAMYWYRQDPGQGLRLIYYSQIVNDFQKGDIAEGYSVSREKKESFPLTVTSAQKNPTAFYLCASSILGTGGPNEQYFGPGTRLLVL.

V and J are TRBV7-3 and TRBJ1-5; D uncertain. Trimming stripped 1 base from V and 5 bases from J, with 6 bases between. This CDR3 has 13 residues. Germline-derived CDR1 and CDR2 are SGHTA and FQGTGA. The CDR3 sequence is CASSLNGDQPQHF. DNA for the CDR3: TGTGCCAGCAGCTTAAATGGGGATCAGCCCCAGCATTTT.

The V call is TRBV24-1, the J call TRBJ2-1; D is perhaps TRBD1 or TRBD2 (5 bases each). V was clipped by 5 bases and J by 4 bases, with 11 bases between them. Germline V gene sequence: CDR1 KGHDR, CDR2 SFDVKD. This CDR3 is 14 amino acids long. This CDR3 is CATSVQGPYNEQFF. CDR3 bases: TGTGCCACCAGTGTGCAGGGACCTTACAATGAGCAGTTCTTC.

The J gene is TRBJ1-5, the V gene TRBV29-1, with D uncertain. The V end was cut by 4 bases, the J end by 3 bases, with 10 bases between. The CDR3 consists of 13 residues. Germline CDR1 is SQVTM and CDR2 is ANQGSEA. The DNA for the CDR3 is TGCAGCGTTGGGTACAGCCCCAATCAGCCCCAGCATTTT. Translation gives CSVGYSPNQPQHF. The full variable domain, its missing parts supplied by reference TRBV29-1 and TRBJ1-5, is SAVISQKPSRDICQRGTSLTIQCQVDSQVTMMFWYRQQPGQSLTLIATANQGSEATYESGFVIDKFPISRPNLTFSTLTVSNMSPEDSSIYLCSVGYSPNQPQHFGDGTRLSIL.

The chain has TRBV5-6 and TRBJ1-5; D is unresolved. CDR1 is SGHDT, CDR2 YYEEEE, per germline. This CDR3 contains 15 residues. V was clipped by 1 base and J by 3 bases, with 11 bases between them. Here the CDR3 reads CASSLSVWDNQPQHF. The CDR3 nucleotides read TGTGCCAGCAGCTTGTCTGTCTGGGACAATCAGCCCCAGCATTTT.

The chain recombines TRBV15 with TRBJ2-4, with D possibly TRBD2 on 5 matching bases. The end of the DNA fits TRBJ2-7 better, so the J call may be wrong. This CDR3 has 15 amino acids. Germline values: CDR1 LNHNV, CDR2 YYDKDF (reference sequence). The CDR3, as DNA: TGTGCCACCAGCAGAGATATCGCTAGCATCGACGAGCAGTACTTC. Protein: CATSRDIASIDEQYF.

This clonotype was seen more than once but under ten times. V usage is TRBV5-1 and J usage is TRBJ2-3; D remains unclear. V lost 4 bases and J 6 bases, leaving 9 bases between the germline ends. Germline CDR1 and CDR2: SGHRS and YFSETQ. The CDR3 has 12 amino acids. CDR3: CASSVTVDTQYF. CDR3 nucleotide sequence: TGCGCCAGCAGCGTCACCGTGGATACGCAGTATTTT.